This record concerns one T cell receptor beta chain sequence. This entry belongs to a study of blood T cell repertoires in COVID-19. In the study's own analysis: Nucleated cell number was recorded as an estimate derived from reference gene primer amplification. Measured with immunoSEQ multiplex PCR; TCRdb has only the in-frame clones, and not every one. D and trimming were read from the DNA, whereas the V and J calls and clone size are those reported in that table. This sample yields just over 95,000 clones, of which about nine tenths are seen a single time; about 1.7% belongs to the top ten. The CDR3 is made up of 15 amino acids. Germline values: CDR1 LGHDT, CDR2 YNNKEL (reference sequence). V lost 1 base and J 4 bases, leaving 11 bases between the germline ends.

Sample: peripheral blood. This chain uses TRBV3-1 (or the pseudogene TRBV3-2) with TRBJ2-1; TRBD1 is a possible D gene (6 bases). The receptor was isolated from a man aged 55 to 69 with acute or convalescent COVID-19. In nucleotides, the CDR3 is TGTGCCAGCAGCCAAGTTGGACAGAAATACAATGAGCAGTTCTTC. Translation gives CASSQVGQKYNEQFF.